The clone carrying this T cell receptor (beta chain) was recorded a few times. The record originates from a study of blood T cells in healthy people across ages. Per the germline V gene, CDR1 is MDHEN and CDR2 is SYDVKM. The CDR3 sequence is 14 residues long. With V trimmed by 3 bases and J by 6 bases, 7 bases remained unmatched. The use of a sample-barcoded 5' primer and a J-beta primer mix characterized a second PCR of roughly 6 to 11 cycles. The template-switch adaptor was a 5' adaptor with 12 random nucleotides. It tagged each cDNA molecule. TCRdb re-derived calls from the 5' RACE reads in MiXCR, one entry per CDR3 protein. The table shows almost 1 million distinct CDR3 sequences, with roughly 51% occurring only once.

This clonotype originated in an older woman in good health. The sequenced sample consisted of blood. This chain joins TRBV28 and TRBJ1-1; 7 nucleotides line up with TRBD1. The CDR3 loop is CASSLSQGVAEAFF. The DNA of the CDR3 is TGTGCCAGCAGTTTGAGTCAGGGGGTCGCTGAAGCTTTCTTT. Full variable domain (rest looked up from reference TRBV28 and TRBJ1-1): DVKVTQSSRYLVKRTGEKVFLECVQDMDHENMFWYRQDPGLGLRLIYFSYDVKMKEKGDIPEGYSVSREKKERFSLILESASTNQTSMYLCASSLSQGVAEAFFGQGTRLTVV.